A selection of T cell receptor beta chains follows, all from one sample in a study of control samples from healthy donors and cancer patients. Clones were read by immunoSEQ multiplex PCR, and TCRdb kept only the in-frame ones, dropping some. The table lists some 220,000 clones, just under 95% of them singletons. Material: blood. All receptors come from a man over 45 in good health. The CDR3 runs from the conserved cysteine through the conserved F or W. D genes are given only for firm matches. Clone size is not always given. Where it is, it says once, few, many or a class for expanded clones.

CASSKLWTGVKVPQHF,TGTGCCAGCAGCAAGTTGTGGACAGGAGTAAAGGTGCCCCAGCATTTT,TRBD1,TRBV28,.,TRBJ1-5
CASSLSYSTDTQYF,TGTGCCAGCAGCTTGAGCTATAGCACAGATACGCAGTATTTT,.,TRBV7-9,.,TRBJ2-3
CASSPGLLRGTEAFF,TGTGCCAGCAGCCCGGGACTTCTCAGGGGCACTGAAGCTTTCTTT,.,TRBV11-2,.,TRBJ1-1
CSAPRGTEAFF,TGCAGTGCCCCGCGGGGAACTGAAGCTTTCTTT,.,TRBV20-1,.,TRBJ1-1
CASSQSEAEKLFF,TGTGCCAGCAGCCAATCTGAGGCTGAAAAACTGTTTTTT,.,TRBV16,.,TRBJ1-4
CASRTLPSDQPQHF,TGTGCCAGCCGCACCCTCCCGTCCGATCAGCCCCAGCATTTT,.,TRBV2,.,TRBJ1-5
CASSPGWGTQETQYF,TGTGCCAGCAGCCCGGGCTGGGGGACCCAAGAGACCCAGTACTTC,.,TRBV6-5,.,TRBJ2-5
CASSPRIAGAYNEQFF,TGTGCCAGCTCACCACGAATAGCGGGGGCCTACAATGAGCAGTTCTTC,TRBD2,TRBV18,few,TRBJ2-1
CASSLEDERDRGHQPQHF,TGTGCCAGCAGCTTAGAAGATGAGCGGGACAGGGGGCACCAGCCCCAGCATTTT,TRBD1,TRBV11-2,.,TRBJ1-5
CASSPTGVGQPQHF,TGTGCCAGCAGTCCCACAGGGGTGGGGCAGCCCCAGCATTTT,TRBD1,TRBV6-5,.,TRBJ1-5
CSASKGPQETQYF,TGCAGTGCTAGTAAGGGTCCCCAAGAGACCCAGTACTTC,.,TRBV20-1,.,TRBJ2-5
CASSQRTGSNEQFF,TGTGCCAGCAGCCAAAGGACAGGGAGCAATGAGCAGTTCTTC,TRBD1,TRBV4-2,.,TRBJ2-1
CASSESRNSLLSGNTIYF,TGTGCCAGCAGTGAATCAAGAAACAGCCTTCTCTCTGGAAACACCATATATTTT,.,TRBV25-1,.,TRBJ1-3
CASSQGANPNYGYTF,TGCGCCAGCAGCCAAGGGGCAAACCCTAACTATGGCTACACCTTC,.,TRBV4-1,.,TRBJ1-2
CASRSGGGHGYTF,TGTGCCAGCAGGAGTGGCGGGGGCCATGGCTACACCTTC,.,TRBV2,once,TRBJ1-2
CASSGPGTGPTSPLHF,TGTGCCAGCAGTGGCCCGGGGACAGGACCGACTTCACCCCTCCACTTT,TRBD1,TRBV6-1,.,TRBJ1-6
CASRLTGVQPQHF,TGTGCCAGCAGGTTGACAGGGGTCCAGCCCCAGCATTTT,TRBD1,TRBV2,.,TRBJ1-5
CSGGLPWETQYF,TGCAGCGGGGGACTTCCCTGGGAGACCCAGTACTTC,.,TRBV29-1,once,TRBJ2-5
CASRQGTAYSGRAGELFF,TGTGCCAGCAGGCAAGGGACAGCTTACTCTGGGCGCGCCGGGGAGCTGTTTTTT,TRBD1,TRBV7-6,.,TRBJ2-2
CASRRRQLNTEAFF,TGTGCCAGCAGAAGAAGACAGTTGAACACTGAAGCTTTCTTT,.,TRBV3-1/TRBV3-2,.,TRBJ1-1
CASRPGLGNTDTQYF,TGTGCCAGCAGGCCGGGACTGGGGAACACAGATACGCAGTATTTT,.,TRBV7-2,.,TRBJ2-3
CASSQGQGIQNEKLFF,TGCGCCAGCAGCCAGGGTCAGGGAATTCAAAATGAAAAACTGTTTTTT,.,TRBV4-3,.,TRBJ1-4
CASSNPWTMNTEAFF,TGTGCCAGCAGTAACCCTTGGACAATGAACACTGAAGCTTTCTTT,.,TRBV6-2/TRBV6-3,.,TRBJ1-1
CASSLSRGETQYF,TGTGCCAGCAGCCTTAGTCGGGGGGAGACCCAGTACTTC,.,TRBV7-9,.,TRBJ2-5
CASSLAGTLGGQYF,TGCGCCAGCAGCTTGGCCGGGACTCTGGGCGGGCAGTACTTC,.,TRBV5-1,.,TRBJ2-7
CATSDPRGSGDEQYF,TGTGCCACCAGTGATCCCCGGGGTAGTGGCGACGAGCAGTACTTC,.,TRBV24-1,.,TRBJ2-7
CASSPGGRGTYNEQFF,TGCGCCAGCAGCCCAGGCGGGAGGGGCACCTACAATGAGCAGTTCTTC,TRBD2,TRBV5-1,once,TRBJ2-1
CASSSQPGTSQPQHF,TGTGCCAGCAGCTCACAACCGGGGACAAGTCAGCCCCAGCATTTT,.,TRBV7-8,.,TRBJ1-5
CATTGTRNQPQHF,TGTGCCACCACCGGGACCCGCAATCAGCCCCAGCATTTT,.,TRBV10-3,.,TRBJ1-5
CASSQSQGYRTEAFF,TGTGCCAGCAGCCAAAGCCAAGGTTATCGCACTGAAGCTTTCTTT,.,TRBV4-2,.,TRBJ1-1
CASSLRTSGGSYNEQFF,TGTGCCAGCAGTTTAAGGACTAGCGGGGGATCCTACAATGAGCAGTTCTTC,TRBD2,TRBV27,.,TRBJ2-1
CASSLGGFDQPQHF,TGTGCCAGCAGCTTAGGAGGGTTCGATCAGCCCCAGCATTTT,.,TRBV7-9,.,TRBJ1-5
CASSVAVTGGSGNTIYF,TGTGCCAGCAGCGTAGCTGTGACAGGGGGTTCTGGAAACACCATATATTTT,TRBD1,TRBV9,.,TRBJ1-3
CASSDDGRADTQYF,TGTGCCAGTAGTGACGACGGGAGGGCAGATACGCAGTATTTT,TRBD2,TRBV19,.,TRBJ2-3
CATSLEHGQFF,TGTGCCACCAGTTTGGAACATGGGCAGTTCTTC,.,TRBV24-1,.,TRBJ2-1
CASRALGGARYEQYF,TGTGCCAGCAGGGCGTTGGGGGGGGCTAGGTACGAGCAGTACTTC,.,TRBV6-5,.,TRBJ2-7
CASSRDTSAGYTF,TGTGCCAGCAGCCGAGACACCTCCGCCGGCTACACCTTC,.,TRBV7-9,.,TRBJ1-2
CASSFGQGGYNEQFF,TGTGCCAGCAGCTTCGGACAGGGAGGATACAATGAGCAGTTCTTC,TRBD1,TRBV7-2,.,TRBJ2-1
CASSYSRGQSYEQYF,TGTGCCAGCAGTTACTCCCGGGGACAATCTTACGAGCAGTACTTC,.,TRBV6-5,.,TRBJ2-7
CASSLAGAEKLFF,TGTGCCAGCAGCTTAGCAGGGGCGGAAAAACTGTTTTTT,.,TRBV7-9,.,TRBJ1-4
CASSPNSRFSDSPLHF,TGCGCCAGCAGCCCAAACTCCCGGTTTTCGGATTCACCCCTCCACTTT,.,TRBV5-1,.,TRBJ1-6
CASSLLDTQYF,TGTGCCAGCAGCCTCCTAGATACGCAGTATTTT,.,TRBV2,.,TRBJ2-3
CASSLGQPWATNEKLFF,TGCGCCAGCAGCTTGGGACAGCCGTGGGCAACTAATGAAAAACTGTTTTTT,.,TRBV5-1,few,TRBJ1-4
CASSSQWGGRETQYF,TGTGCCAGCAGCTCACAGTGGGGGGGAAGAGAGACCCAGTACTTC,TRBD2,TRBV7-2,.,TRBJ2-5
CASSFSDAETDTQYF,TGCGCCAGCAGCTTTTCCGACGCAGAGACAGATACGCAGTATTTT,.,TRBV5-1,once,TRBJ2-3
CASSIQTGAQNTEAFF,TGTGCCAGCAGCATTCAGACAGGGGCACAGAACACTGAAGCTTTCTTT,TRBD1,TRBV7-2,.,TRBJ1-1
CASSSSGTSKETQYF,TGCGCCAGCAGCTCCTCCGGGACTTCAAAAGAGACCCAGTACTTC,.,TRBV5-1,.,TRBJ2-5
CASSPKGDQPQHF,TGTGCCAGCAGCCCTAAGGGGGATCAGCCCCAGCATTTT,.,TRBV7-2,.,TRBJ1-5
CASSAGAAGYGYTF,TGCGCCAGCAGTGCAGGGGCGGCCGGCTATGGCTACACCTTC,.,TRBV10-1,.,TRBJ1-2
CASEGRQTQYF,TGTGCTAGTGAGGGTAGGCAGACCCAGTACTTC,.,TRBV12-5,.,TRBJ2-5
CASSLTGGADEAFF,TGTGCCAGCTCACTAACAGGGGGCGCGGATGAAGCTTTCTTT,TRBD1,TRBV18,.,TRBJ1-1
CASSEGSNYGYTF,TGTGCCAGCAGCGAGGGGTCGAACTATGGCTACACCTTC,.,TRBV9,.,TRBJ1-2
CASSQVKGGGTEAFF,TGTGCCAGCAGCCAAGTTAAAGGGGGCGGCACTGAAGCTTTCTTT,TRBD1,TRBV14,.,TRBJ1-1
CASSRTEDSPLHF,TGCGCCAGCAGCCGGACTGAAGATTCACCCCTCCACTTT,.,TRBV4-3,.,TRBJ1-6
CASGRQGLGTEAFF,TGTGCCAGCGGAAGACAGGGCCTCGGCACTGAAGCTTTCTTT,TRBD1,TRBV5-5,.,TRBJ1-1